The rows below give T cell receptor delta chains drawn from one sample of a study of Vδ1+ human thymocytes. TCRdb re-processed the multiplex PCR reads using CATT. Of about 58,000 delta-chain clones in the sample, around 16% were seen once. Sequenced material: Vdelta1+ gamma-delta thymocytes from the thymus. The receptors stem from a girl under two years old who had congenital heart surgery. CDR3s include the opening cysteine and the closing phenylalanine or tryptophan. Each record gives: D gene, clone size, V gene, J gene, CDR3 DNA, CDR3 protein. A D gene is named only where the DNA matches it firmly. Clone size is stated in some rows and not others, as once, few, many or a class when expanded.

>.|.|TRDV1|TRDJ1
TGTGCTCTTGGGGAACTAATCGTTCCTACCGTACTGGGGGTCCCCGGAGGAGCCTACACCGATAAACTCATCTTT
CALGELIVPTVLGVPGGAYTDKLIF
>TRDD3|.|TRDV1|TRDJ1
TGTGCTCTTGGGGAACTAGTCTTACTGGGATCGGACTGGGGGATCCAAGAGTCTCTTAAACTCATCTTT
CALGELVLLGSDWGIQESLKLIF
>TRDD3|few|TRDV1|TRDJ1
TGTGCTCTTGGGGAACTCCCCATTTCCGGAACTGGGGGATACAATAAACTCATCTTT
CALGELPISGTGGYNKLIF
>TRDD3|.|TRDV1|TRDJ1
TGTGCTCTTGGGGAACAGAGACTGGGGGATACCCGTGGGTACACCGATAAACTCATCTTT
CALGEQRLGDTRGYTDKLIF
>TRDD2|few|TRDV1|TRDJ1
TGTGCTCTTGGGGAATTCCTACTACTTAAAACCGATAAACTCATCTTT
CALGEFLLLKTDKLIF
>.|.|TRDV1|TRDJ1
TGTGCTCTTGGGAATAGACTGGGCACCGATAAACTCATCTTT
CALGNRLGTDKLIF
>.|few|TRDV1|TRDJ1
TGTGCTCTTGGGGAACTAACCCAAGCCCGGCCCGAGTGTAAACTCATCTTT
CALGELTQARPECKLIF
>TRDD3|.|TRDV1|TRDJ1
TGTGCTCTTGGGGAACCTGGCTTTCCAGTACTGGGGAGACCATATATGTACACCGATAAACTCATCTTT
CALGEPGFPVLGRPYMYTDKLIF
>.|.|TRDV1|TRDJ1
TGTGCTCTTGGGGAACTCACACCTCGGGAATGGTTGCCCGATAAACTCATCTTT
CALGELTPREWLPDKLIF
>.|few|TRDV1|TRDJ1
TGTGCTCTTGGGGAAAAAGATCCTACGGGCCTGGGGGTCCTCCAATTGGGGGGCGATAAACTCATCTTC
CALGEKDPTGLGVLQLGGDKLIF
>TRDD3|.|TRDV1|TRDJ1
TGTGCTCTTGGGGAAGGTCGTGAGGGGGATACACGCTGGGGAAGGGATAAACTCATCTTT
CALGEGREGDTRWGRDKLIF
>.|.|TRDV1|TRDJ1
TGTGCTCTTGGGGGACCTAAGAGCCACGCGCCCGATAAACTCATCTTT
CALGGPKSHAPDKLIF
>.|few|TRDV1|TRDJ1
TGTGCTCTTGGGGATTCGGGGTTTGGCACCGATAAACTCATCTTT
CALGDSGFGTDKLIF
>TRDD2|few|TRDV1|TRDJ1
TGTGCTCTTGGGAACCCCGGCCCTTCCTACGTCGTCTGGGCCTACACCGATAAACTCATCTTT
CALGNPGPSYVVWAYTDKLIF
>TRDD3|few|TRDV1|TRDJ1
TGTGCTCTTGGGGAAGGTCTCTCTGGGGGAGCCTCTACCACCGATAAACTCATCTTT
CALGEGLSGGASTTDKLIF
>TRDD3|few|TRDV1|TRDJ1
TGTGCTCTTGGGGACACTAGTTCTGTTGGTGGGGGATACGAATCGTACACCGATAAACTCATCTTT
CALGDTSSVGGGYESYTDKLIF
>.|many|TRDV2|TRDJ1
TGTGCCTGTGGTCCCTACTGGCCTAAACTCATCTTT
CACGPYWPKLIF
>TRDD3|.|TRDV1|TRDJ1
TGTGCTCTTGGGGAATTCGCTCATACTGGGGGACCTGGTGGGGGACTCATCTTT
CALGEFAHTGGPGGGLIF
>TRDD3|few|TRDV1|TRDJ1
TGTGCTCTTGGGGAACTAGGTCGGCTGGGGGATACCCGCACCGATAAACTCATCTTT
CALGELGRLGDTRTDKLIF
>.|.|TRDV1|TRDJ1
TGTGCTCTTGGGGAACTAGTACAGCCCGGGATTTACACCGATAAACTCATCTTT
CALGELVQPGIYTDKLIF
>.|.|TRDV1|TRDJ1
TGTGCTCTTGGTATGCCGGGAGCTCCCCCCCTCACCGATAAACTCATCTTT
CALGMPGAPPLTDKLIF
>TRDD3|.|TRDV1|TRDJ1
TGTGCTCTTGGGGAACCACACGGGGGGGTACTGGGGGATACGCTGGCCGATAAACTCATCTTT
CALGEPHGGVLGDTLADKLIF
>.|few|TRDV1|TRDJ1
TGTGCTCTTGGGGATCCGAGCCCTTCGACTGAGACCGATAAACTCATCTTT
CALGDPSPSTETDKLIF
>TRDD3|few|TRDV1|TRDJ1
TGTGCTCTTGGGGTTATTACTTCCTACTGGGGGATAACCGATAAACTCATCTTT
CALGVITSYWGITDKLIF
>TRDD3|.|TRDV1|TRDJ1
TGTGCTCTTGGGAACAGTTGGGGGATGGTAGGCAACACCGATAAACTCATCTTT
CALGNSWGMVGNTDKLIF
>TRDD3|.|TRDV1|TRDJ1
TGTGCTCTTGGGGAAAAACCGCCCTACCCTCGTACTGGGGGGGTCACCGATAAACTCATCTTT
CALGEKPPYPRTGGVTDKLIF
>TRDD3|.|TRDV1|TRDJ1
TGTGCTCTTGGTTACCAGTACTGGGGGATACGCGCTGGGCGTGGGCCGGACACCGATAAACTCATCTTT
CALGYQYWGIRAGRGPDTDKLIF
>TRDD3|few|TRDV1|TRDJ1
TGTGCTCTGGACGCTTCTCTTCCTCCGGGGGATAAAAGACATAAACTCATCTTT
CALDASLPPGDKRHKLIF
>.|few|TRDV2|TRDJ1
TGTGCCTGTGTCGCCTCCTACTATCCTGGGGGCATTAAACTCATCTTT
CACVASYYPGGIKLIF
>TRDD3|.|TRDV2|TRDJ1
TGTGCCTGTGACGCCGGTATACCCTTCTACCAGGCTGGGGGATTGACCGATAAACTCATCTTT
CACDAGIPFYQAGGLTDKLIF
>TRDD3|few|TRDV1|TRDJ1
TGTGCTCTTGGGGAACTCTCGTACGTACTGGGGGATCGGGTACTTATAGGGGGTAAACTCATCTTT
CALGELSYVLGDRVLIGGKLIF
>.|few|TRDV1|TRDJ1
TGTGCCCTTGGGGAGCCAACAGAAGGATGGGGGGTGTACACCGATAAACTCATCTTT
CALGEPTEGWGVYTDKLIF
>.|few|TRDV1|TRDJ1
.
CALGERFGGGLQSGSDKLIF
>TRDD3|.|TRDV1|TRDJ1
TGTGCTCTTGGGGAACCCCCTACGGATACACGTACTGGGGACTCTTTCACCGATAAACTCATCTTT
CALGEPPTDTRTGDSFTDKLIF
>.|.|TRAV29/DV5|TRDJ1
TGTGCAGCAACTCCTCTTCCCGTACTGGGAACCGGGACCGATAAACTCATCTTT
CAATPLPVLGTGTDKLIF
>.|few|TRDV2|TRDJ1
TGTGCCTGTGACGCGGAGGGGACTGATACCGATAAACTCATCTTT
CACDAEGTDTDKLIF
>.|few|TRDV1|TRDJ1
TGTGCTCTTGGGGAAGGTCCCCTTCCTACGGGTGGGGGATACCCCACCGATAAACTCATCTTT
CALGEGPLPTGGGYPTDKLIF
>.|.|TRDV1|TRDJ1
TGTGCTCTTGGGGACCGTTTCCGGGGTAGACTCATCTTT
CALGDRFRGRLIF
>TRDD3|few|TRDV1|TRDJ1
TGTGCTCTTGGGGAACCGTCCCGGGGTGTCCTACCACCGACTGGGGGATACGGGTACACCGATAAACTCATCTTT
CALGEPSRGVLPPTGGYGYTDKLIF
>.|.|TRDV2|TRDJ1
TGTGCCTGTGACCGTCCGAGGGGATTGTACACCGATAAACTCATCTTT
CACDRPRGLYTDKLIF
>TRDD3|.|TRAV29/DV5|TRDJ1
TGTGCACCAGATAGGGGTTCCTACATGGGGATACGCTCACTCATCTTT
CAPDRGSYMGIRSLIF
>TRDD3|once|TRDV1|TRDJ1
TGTGCTCTTGGGGAATGGACTGGGGGATATAAGCGGGAGTTGGCCGATAAACTCATCTTT
CALGEWTGGYKRELADKLIF
>.|.|TRDV1|TRDJ1
TGTGCTCTTGGGGTCCCAATCCCCTATTTCACCGATAAACTCATCTTT
CALGVPIPYFTDKLIF
>TRDD3|few|TRDV1|TRDJ1
TGTGCTCTTGGGGAAGCTCTCCGGCTGGGGGATACGAATAAACTCATCTTT
CALGEALRLGDTNKLIF
>.|.|TRDV1|TRDJ1
TGTGCTCTTGGGGAACTCACCCGAAAAACTGATAAACTCATCTTT
CALGELTRKTDKLIF
>TRDD3|few|TRDV1|TRDJ1
TGTGCTCTTGGGGAACTATGGGATCTAGGGACTGGGGGATACTTGTACACCGATAAACTCATCTTT
CALGELWDLGTGGYLYTDKLIF
>TRDD2|few|TRDV1|TRDJ1
TGTGCTCTTGGGGAAGGGTCCTTCCTTCGCCGATACACCGATAAACTCATCTTT
CALGEGSFLRRYTDKLIF
>TRDD2|.|TRDV1|TRDJ1
TGTGCTCTTGGGGAACTCCATTCCTTCCTACGGCCAGTGGTAGATAAACTCATCTTT
CALGELHSFLRPVVDKLIF
>.|few|TRDV1|TRDJ1
TGTGCTCTTGGGGCTCTGGAAACGGAGGTAATTCCCCCGGTTGGGATCACCGATAAACTCATCTTT
CALGALETEVIPPVGITDKLIF
>TRDD3|few|TRDV1|TRDJ1
TGTGCTCTTGGGGAACTATTTCTGGGGGATACGGAACGGACCGATAAACTCATCTTT
CALGELFLGDTERTDKLIF
>.|.|TRDV1|TRDJ1
TGTGCTCTTGGGGCCCCCTGGCCCTCAGCGCAAAATATCGGCGATAAACTCATCTTT
CALGAPWPSAQNIGDKLIF
>TRDD3|.|TRDV1|TRDJ1
TGTGCTCTTGGGGGGCCTACTGGGGGAAAGTACACCGATAAACTCATCTTT
CALGGPTGGKYTDKLIF
>.|.|TRAV29/DV5|TRDJ1
.
CSVLLCSKHLCVVGDTHGEVKLIF
>TRDD3|.|TRDV1|TRDJ1
TGTGCTCTTGGGGGAACTTGGCTCCTCGCACTGGGGGAGACAAAACTCATCTTT
CALGGTWLLALGETKLIF
>.|few|TRDV1|TRDJ1
TGTGCTCTTGGGCTAGGGCGGGGGCTACAAACCCCGTACACCGATAAACTCATCTTT
CALGLGRGLQTPYTDKLIF